This TCR beta chain was sequenced for a study of response to subunit inactivated influenza vaccine (dated by TCRdb to 2017 to 2018). For the wider study: Deep quantitative profiling of the T cell receptor repertoire was used in the study to follow responses to a trivalent subunit inactivated influenza vaccine. The study at large found these results: It was suggested by the authors that each seasonal influenza vaccination may recruit only a limited number of new T cells.

Comment on this clonotype: The target of this receptor is not known. No clone much larger than this one lies a single base away; base qualities are absent.

CDR1 and CDR2 are read off the germline V gene (reference sequence) as PRHDT and FYEKMQ. Trimming leaves V shorter by 0 bases and J shorter by 1 base, with the junction holding 6 bases beyond the gene matches. Taken from cysteine to phenylalanine, the CDR3 has 17 residues. Here the CDR3 DNA is all that survives: 51 bases in frame from base 1. The library was prepared using RT-PCR. Sequencer: Illumina HiSeq 2500. TCRdb's own reprocessing of the public reads used fastp at Q25 and MiXCR and kept productive beta chains. All rows with the same CDR3 protein become a single entry with the most common DNA and genes. The sample profile shows around 760,000 distinct CDR3 sequences; about 15% of them were found once. Around 6.5% of the sample goes to the ten largest clones.

The sequencing used PBMCs from blood, collected 14 days before vaccination. This clonotype was obtained from a middle-aged man who received an inactivated influenza vaccine. Donor details come from another sample of the same person, matched by shared clones. This sequence uses TRBV13 and TRBJ1-2, and TRBD1 aligns with 9 junction nucleotides. The nucleotide sequence reads as follows: TGTGCCAGCAGCTTAGGACAGGGGGCTTTTTTTAACTATGGCTACACCTTC. Translation gives CASSLGQGAFFNYGYTF.